This T cell receptor beta chain was recovered during a study of spatial heterogeneity in lung cancer. The time point was: sample taken at primary tumor resection. Without sorting, whole RNA was sequenced from tumor, nontumor lung or frozen PBMC. Individually, TCR cDNA molecules were each labelled with a unique molecular identifier. TCRdb re-analysed the 5' RACE reads in MiXCR, keeping a single row per CDR3 protein. The sample shows tens of thousands of distinct CDR3 sequences, approximately 21% of them seen only once. The V and J ends lost 0 bases and 5 bases, in that order; junction bases with no gene match: 5. The germline CDR1 and CDR2 sequences are SGHRS and YFSETQ. CDR3 length: 15 amino acids.

The clonotype originates from a male donor with early-stage non-small cell lung cancer. The material was PBMCs, obtained at surgery. The chain is built from TRBV5-1 and TRBJ2-3, with 8 bases aligning to TRBD1. The CDR3 loop is CASSLARTGQDTQYF. CDR3 sequence (DNA): TGCGCCAGCAGCTTGGCCCGGACAGGGCAAGATACGCAGTATTTT. The full variable domain, completed using reference TRBV5-1 and TRBJ2-3, is KAGVTQTPRYLIKTRGQQVTLSCSPISGHRSVSWYQQTPGQGLQFLFEYFSETQRNKGNFPGRFSGRQFSNSRSEMNVSTLELGDSALYLCASSLARTGQDTQYFGPGTRLTVL.